The present T cell receptor (beta chain) was sequenced within a study of cytomegalovirus exposure and HLA in healthy donors. Turning to this clone: Antigen unknown.

Study conclusions and caveats: Within an earlier analysis, most TCR beta V segments proved productive either about 90% or about 30% of the time.

This CDR3 is 15 amino acids long. The V end lost 3 bases, the J end lost 6 bases, and 17 bases lay between the germline ends. The germline V gene encodes CDR1 MGHDK and CDR2 SYGVNS. The PCR ran on 60 Vbeta and 13 Jbeta primers. Using immunoSEQ multiplex PCR, the repertoire was profiled, and TCRdb retains in-frame clones only, with some absent. This table holds about 150,000 clones, 77% found once. The chain uses TRBV25-1 and TRBJ1-2; D possibly corresponds to TRBD1 (6 bases). Sequencing was done on a sample of PBMCs. The receptor was isolated from a woman aged 25 to 39 in good health and CMV-seropositive. CDR3 bases: TGTGCCAGCAGTGATACCACAGTGGGGGCCCATGGCTACACCTTC. Translating it yields CASSDTTVGAHGYTF.